The 29 T cell receptor beta chains below were found in one sample sequenced in a study of blood T cells in healthy people across ages. A second PCR, run for about 7 to 11 cycles, used a sample-barcoded 5' primer plus a J-beta primer mix. TCRdb processed the 5' RACE reads anew with MiXCR; each CDR3 protein has one entry. In the table there are 1.5 million to 2 million distinct CDR3 sequences, 40% to 55% of which are singletons. The source material was blood. The receptors derive from a woman aged 40 to 49 in good health.

The V and J genes are TRBV6-2 or TRBV6-3 and TRBJ2-3; the D gene is possibly TRBD2 (6 bases). Germline V gives CDR1 MNHEY, CDR2 SVGEGT. Trimming left V 6 bases short and J 5 bases short, with 12 bases between. This CDR3 is built from 13 residues. Here the CDR3 reads CASSDHSGDTQYF. Written as DNA, the CDR3 is TGTGCCAGCAGCGATCATAGCGGAGATACGCAGTATTTT.

The chain carries TRBV9 and TRBJ2-5; the D gene could be TRBD1 or TRBD2 (5 bases each). V was cut by 0 bases and J by 2 bases, with 11 bases left in between. CDR3 length: 15 residues. The germline CDR1 and CDR2 sequences are SGDLS and YYNGEE. This CDR3 is CASSVVGGLQETQYF. CDR3 in DNA: TGTGCCAGCAGCGTAGTTGGGGGATTGCAAGAGACCCAGTACTTC.

This clonotype was recorded a few times. This chain joins TRBV27 and TRBJ2-3, with 8 bases aligning to TRBD2. The CDR3 extends over 16 amino acids. The junction had 13 bases not matched to a gene; V was cut back by 7 bases and J by 4 bases. Germline lookup yields CDR1 MNHEY and CDR2 SMNVEV (reference sequence). CDR3 residues: CASTAWASGGSDTQYF. CDR3 sequence (DNA): TGTGCCAGCACCGCATGGGCGAGCGGGGGATCAGATACGCAGTATTTT.

In DNA form, the CDR3 reads TGTGCCAGCAGCCTCGTACGGGACAGGGTCGCCTATAATTCACCCCTCCACTTT. As protein: CASSLVRDRVAYNSPLHF. The V gene is TRBV6-2 or TRBV6-3, the J gene TRBJ1-6; 9 nucleotides match TRBD1. Germline CDR1 is MNHEY and CDR2 is SVGEGT. Trimming removed 6 bases from V and 2 bases from J; junction bases left unmatched: 11. This CDR3 has 18 amino acids.

In this sample, this clonotype turned up a few times. V gene TRBV7-2 combines with J gene TRBJ2-4; no firm D call. CDR1 is SGHTA and CDR2 is FQGNSA in the germline V gene. Trimming took off 2 bases at V and 2 bases at J, with 7 bases between the two ends. The CDR3 length is 14 residues. The CDR3 loop reads CASSLPRTKNIQYF. As DNA, the CDR3 is TGTGCCAGCAGCTTACCAAGGACCAAAAACATTCAGTACTTC.

This clonotype came up a few times. This chain connects TRBV20-1 to TRBJ1-5; D is perhaps TRBD1 (6 bases). From germline, CDR1 is DFQATT and CDR2 SNEGSKA (reference sequence). V lost 0 bases to trimming and J lost 5 bases, with 14 bases between them. The CDR3 length is 15 residues. In nucleotides, the CDR3 is TGCAGTGCTAGAGACCCCCTGGGGGCCGATCAGCCCCAGCATTTT. It translates to CSARDPLGADQPQHF.

This rearrangement joins TRBV19 to TRBJ2-7; D is possibly TRBD1 (6 bases). Germline V gene sequence: CDR1 LNHDA, CDR2 SQIVND (reference sequence). V lost 6 bases and J 7 bases, leaving 22 bases between the germline ends. CDR3 length: 15 amino acids. CDR3 residues: CASSKSRGARNEQYF. In DNA form, the CDR3 reads TGTGCCAGTAGCAAATCCAGGGGTGCGCGCAATGAGCAGTACTTC.

This clonotype was detected many times. This chain connects TRBV7-2 to TRBJ2-3; unclear D gene. This CDR3 region has 13 residues. The germline gives CDR1 SGHTA, CDR2 FQGNSA. V lost 1 base and J 4 bases, leaving 6 bases between the germline ends. The CDR3 loop reads CASSLVLSDTQYF. The CDR3 region has the DNA TGTGCCAGCAGCTTAGTCCTGTCAGATACGCAGTATTTT. The variable domain in full, with the rest retrieved from reference TRBV7-2 and TRBJ2-3, is GAGVSQSPSNKVTEKGKDVELRCDPISGHTALYWYRQSLGQGLEFLIYFQGNSAPDKSGLPSDRFSAERTGGSVSTLTIQRTQQEDSAVYLCASSLVLSDTQYFGPGTRLTVL.

This clonotype was found once. This sequence may be a read error, since a much larger clone differs from it by one base. The V gene is TRBV7-9, the J gene TRBJ2-2; D remains unclear. Germline assignment: CDR1 SEHNR and CDR2 FQNEAQ (reference sequence). V dropped 2 bases and J dropped 6 bases, with 4 bases sitting between them. The CDR3 loop spans 12 amino acids. The chain's CDR3 is CASSLNPGELFF. The CDR3 DNA is TGTGCCAGCAGCTTAAACCCCGGGGAGCTGTTTTTT.

V gene TRBV20-1 combines with J gene TRBJ2-7; weak D call: TRBD1 (5 bases). Germline loops: CDR1 DFQATT, CDR2 SNEGSKA (reference sequence). Trimming shortened V by 6 bases and J by 4 bases, and 16 bases separated the two germline ends. This CDR3 is 13 amino acids long. The DNA for the CDR3 is TGCAGTGCCAGCATGGGCAGGGTTTACGAGCAGTACTTC. Its protein product is CSASMGRVYEQYF.

The chain couples TRBV20-1 to TRBJ2-3, with 10 bases fitting TRBD1. Trimming at V came to 6 bases and at J to 9 bases, leaving 15 bases not matched to a gene. The CDR3 contains 15 residues. Germline lookup yields CDR1 DFQATT and CDR2 SNEGSKA (reference sequence). CDR3 loop: CSANDRGRVLDTQYF. In DNA form, the CDR3 reads TGCAGTGCCAACGACAGGGGGCGAGTTTTAGACACGCAGTATTTT.

The chain recombines TRBV4-3 with TRBJ2-1; D is perhaps TRBD1 or TRBD2 (5 bases each). CDR3 length: 12 residues. Per germline, CDR1 LGHNA and CDR2 YSLEER. V was clipped by 4 bases and J by 9 bases, with 10 bases between them. The CDR3 DNA follows: TGCGCCAGCAGCCTGAAGGGGAGTGAGCAGTTCTTC. This encodes CASSLKGSEQFF.

This chain uses TRBV4-3 with TRBJ2-5; D is tentatively TRBD1 or TRBD2 (6 bases each). The assigned J gene may be wrong: the sequence end matches TRBJ2-7 better. The CDR3 has 17 amino acids. Germline lookup yields CDR1 LGHNA and CDR2 YSLEER. The DNA for the CDR3 is TGCGCCAGCAGCCAAGCGAGGGGGGCGAGCCCCTACTACGAGCAGTACTTC. This sequence encodes CASSQARGASPYYEQYF.

This clonotype was observed a handful of times. The CDR3 DNA is TGTGCCAGCAGTTTAATGGCGGGGGGGATGTTCGATGAGCAGTTCTTC. It encodes CASSLMAGGMFDEQFF. V gene TRBV28 combines with J gene TRBJ2-1, with 9 bases that match TRBD2. J was trimmed by 8 bases and V by 2 bases; bases with no gene match: 10. Per germline, CDR1 MDHEN and CDR2 SYDVKM. This CDR3 comprises 16 residues.

The chain carries TRBV12-3 or TRBV12-4 and TRBJ1-5; 7 bases agree with TRBD1. Trimming removed 4 bases from V and 4 bases from J; junction bases left unmatched: 4. The CDR3 is 14 amino acids. CDR3 nucleotides: TGTGCCAGCAGTTATGGACAGGTAAATCAGCCCCAGCATTTT. This codes for CASSYGQVNQPQHF.

V usage is TRBV6-1 and J usage is TRBJ1-2; TRBD1 might be the D (6 bases). The germline V gene encodes CDR1 MNHNS and CDR2 SASEGT. The CDR3 loop spans 17 amino acids. V was clipped by 1 base and J by 0 bases, with 15 bases between them. CDR3 in DNA: TGTGCCAGCAGTGAAGAAGACAGGACCTTTTCTAACTATGGCTACACCTTC. Protein: CASSEEDRTFSNYGYTF.

This clonotype was seen a handful of times. CDR3 region: CASRGTGGGSSPLHF. The CDR3, as DNA: TGTGCCAGCAGGGGGACAGGGGGAGGTAGTTCACCCCTCCACTTT. V is TRBV6-5 and J is TRBJ1-6; 11 positions match TRBD1. The germline V gene has CDR1 MNHEY and CDR2 SVGAGI. Losses at the gene ends were 6 bases for V and 9 bases for J; bases not matched to a gene: 7. CDR3 length: 15 residues.

V gene TRBV5-5 combines with J gene TRBJ2-7; 8 positions agree with TRBD1. Looked up from germline, CDR1 is SGHKS and CDR2 is YYEKEE (reference sequence). V lost 1 base, J lost 0 bases, and 3 bases stayed unmatched. This CDR3 comprises 15 residues. In DNA, the CDR3 is TGTGCCAGCAGCTTGACGACAGGGGCCTCCTACGAGCAGTACTTC. Translating it yields CASSLTTGASYEQYF.

Turning to this clonotype: One end of the junction does not line up with germline, which may come from a read error. V is TRBV20-1 and J is TRBJ2-3, with TRBD2 as a possible D gene (5 bases). The length of the CDR3 is 14 residues. Germline V gene data show CDR1 as DFQATT and CDR2 as SNEGSKA (reference sequence). Here the CDR3 DNA reads TGTAGTGCCGGGAAGGATTCTGCCACAGATACGCAGTATTTT. Protein sequence: CSAGKDSATDTQYF.

This clonotype was counted many times. This chain connects TRBV29-1 to TRBJ2-7; TRBD2 agrees at 11 bases. Germline CDR1 and CDR2: SQVTM and ANQGSEA. The trim removed 5 bases at V and 3 bases at J, leaving 3 bases unmatched. CDR3 length equals 13 residues. CDR3 sequence: CSVFTSGGYEQYF. The CDR3 nucleotides read TGCAGCGTTTTTACTAGCGGGGGCTACGAGCAGTACTTC.

This clonotype came up once. The gene calls are TRBV20-1 and TRBJ1-2; tentative D call: TRBD1 (5 bases). CDR1 and CDR2 (germline): DFQATT, SNEGSKA (reference sequence). With 0 bases removed from V and 6 bases from J, the gap between germline ends came to 11 bases. There are 13 residues in the CDR3. DNA of the CDR3: TGCAGTGCTAGAGATCGAGCGGGGCATGGCTACACCTTC. As protein: CSARDRAGHGYTF.

This chain links TRBV12-3 or TRBV12-4 with TRBJ2-5; unclear D gene. Deletions cut 2 bases from V and 4 bases from J, with 11 bases between. The CDR3 spans 14 residues. For the CDR3, the DNA is TGTGCCAGCAGTTTACACCTGATTATAGAGACCCAGTACTTC. Its translation is CASSLHLIIETQYF.

The rearrangement uses TRBV7-8 and TRBJ2-5, with D possibly being TRBD1 or TRBD2 (5 bases each). CDR3 length equals 13 residues. The germline V and J ends were trimmed by 8 bases and 1 base, with 11 bases remaining between them. CDR1 and CDR2 (germline): SGHVS, FQNEAQ. The CDR3 reads CASGGGVQETQYF. As DNA, the CDR3 is TGTGCCAGCGGGGGTGGGGTCCAAGAGACCCAGTACTTC.

Turning to this clonotype: A much bigger clone sits one base away, suggesting this may be a read error. Since no conserved phenylalanine or tryptophan closes the CDR3, a read error is the likely cause. V gene TRBV12-3 or TRBV12-4 combines with J gene TRBJ2-3; D may correspond to TRBD1 or TRBD2 (5 bases each). The CDR3 loop spans 14 amino acids. The V and J ends lost 0 bases and 3 bases respectively, with 7 bases between them. This CDR3 reads CASSLAWGTDTQYY. The DNA of the CDR3 is TGTGCCAGCAGTTTAGCGTGGGGGACAGATACGCAGTATTAT.

This clonotype occurred a few times. The chain joins TRBV6-5 to TRBJ1-2; D ambiguous. Germline values: CDR1 MNHEY, CDR2 SVGAGI. Trimming left V 8 bases short and J 4 bases short, with 14 bases between. The CDR3 spans 13 residues. CDR3 in DNA: TGTGCCAGCTCCCCTGTTGATTTCTATGGCTACACCTTC. This sequence encodes CASSPVDFYGYTF.

This chain links TRBV15 with TRBJ2-3, with TRBD1 matching over 7 bases. V was clipped by 1 base and J by 2 bases; unmatched bases: 9. CDR1 is LNHNV, CDR2 YYDKDF, per germline (reference sequence). This CDR3 is 17 amino acids long. The CDR3 here is CATSRGPPGQHTDTQYF. For the CDR3, the DNA is TGTGCCACCAGCAGAGGCCCCCCGGGACAGCACACAGATACGCAGTATTTT.

About this clonotype itself: Mismatch with germline at one junction end may stem from a read error. The genes are TRBV7-2 and TRBJ1-2; 9 bases line up with TRBD1. The CDR3 loop spans 16 amino acids. Germline CDR1 and CDR2: SGHTA and FQGNSA. The chain's CDR3 is CASSLRGVQGAGGYTF. In DNA, the CDR3 is TGTGCCAGCAGCTTAAGGGGGGTACAGGGGGCGGGTGGCTACACCTTT.

The chain carries TRBV14 and TRBJ2-3; 9 positions match TRBD2. The germline gives CDR1 SGHDN, CDR2 FVKESK. This CDR3 has 17 amino acids. The V and J ends lost 0 bases and 7 bases, in that order; junction bases with no gene match: 11. CDR3 sequence (DNA): TGTGCCAGCAGCCAAGACGAAAGCGGGAGGATTTTCAATACGCAGTATTTT. It specifies CASSQDESGRIFNTQYF.

The J gene is TRBJ2-7, the V gene TRBV5-1, with D maybe TRBD2 (6 bases). CDR3 length equals 19 residues. CDR1 is SGHRS and CDR2 is YFSETQ in the germline V gene. V shed 4 bases and J shed 1 base, with 27 bases lying between them. CDR3 bases: TGCGCCAGCAGCCGCAGACAACGGGAGAAACAATGGACTTCCTACGAGCAGTACTTC. Residues: CASSRRQREKQWTSYEQYF. Full variable domain (rest looked up from reference TRBV5-1 and TRBJ2-7): KAGVTQTPRYLIKTRGQQVTLSCSPISGHRSVSWYQQTPGQGLQFLFEYFSETQRNKGNFPGRFSGRQFSNSRSEMNVSTLELGDSALYLCASSRRQREKQWTSYEQYFGPGTRLTVT.